This T cell receptor beta chain stems from a study of cytomegalovirus exposure and HLA in healthy donors. Notes on this clone: The antigen remains undetermined.

The PCR had 60 Vbeta and 13 Jbeta primers. Assay: immunoSEQ multiplex PCR; the TCRdb copy retains only in-frame clones and omits some. The sample consists of about 80,000 clones, 79% of them appearing once. Regarding donors, all were healthy bone marrow donors. Germline-derived CDR1 and CDR2 are SGHAT and FQNNGV. This CDR3 region has 12 residues. V lost 1 base and J lost 5, with 5 bases in between. General observations from the study: Listed as cytomegalovirus-associated were over 150 TCR beta chains. Because they were indistinguishable, some V segments, including TRBV6-2 and TRBV6-3, were excluded. Within the data, a cluster of highly shared sequence variants was likely a sequencing artifact.

The TCR sequence derives from a man under 40 in good health and CMV-seronegative. This sequence joins TRBV11-2 and TRBJ2-5; D gene uncertain. Source material: PBMCs. The CDR3 DNA sequence: TGTGCCAGCAGCTTAGGGCGGGAGACCCAGTACTTC. Protein: CASSLGRETQYF.